Listed here is a single T cell receptor beta chain. The V and J ends lost 8 bases and 4 bases, in that order; junction bases with no gene match: 10. The CDR3 has 14 amino acids. The V gene's germline CDR1 is MGHDK and CDR2 SYGVNS. This entry is derived from a study of blood T cell repertoires in COVID-19. Across the whole study: Sites across the United States, Italy and Spain contributed samples from acute and convalescent COVID-19. Sources were T cells, B-cell-depleted T cells, or PBMCs; the material itself was cDNA or gDNA.

In the source study's methods: From reference gene primer amplification, estimates of nucleated cell counts were derived. The repertoire was sequenced with immunoSEQ multiplex PCR; TCRdb's copy has only in-frame clones and lacks some. The D gene and trimming were derived from the DNA, and the V and J assignments and clone size from that table. The sample lists about 230,000 clones, 70% to 90% occurring once. The specimen was peripheral blood. J is TRBJ2-5 and V is TRBV25-1; TRBD2 agrees at 7 bases. This sequence originates from a man aged 40-49 years with acute or convalescent COVID-19. The DNA of the CDR3 is TGTGCCAGCGCGGGGGTCGGATCTGGAGAGACCCAGTACTTC. It is translated as CASAGVGSGETQYF.